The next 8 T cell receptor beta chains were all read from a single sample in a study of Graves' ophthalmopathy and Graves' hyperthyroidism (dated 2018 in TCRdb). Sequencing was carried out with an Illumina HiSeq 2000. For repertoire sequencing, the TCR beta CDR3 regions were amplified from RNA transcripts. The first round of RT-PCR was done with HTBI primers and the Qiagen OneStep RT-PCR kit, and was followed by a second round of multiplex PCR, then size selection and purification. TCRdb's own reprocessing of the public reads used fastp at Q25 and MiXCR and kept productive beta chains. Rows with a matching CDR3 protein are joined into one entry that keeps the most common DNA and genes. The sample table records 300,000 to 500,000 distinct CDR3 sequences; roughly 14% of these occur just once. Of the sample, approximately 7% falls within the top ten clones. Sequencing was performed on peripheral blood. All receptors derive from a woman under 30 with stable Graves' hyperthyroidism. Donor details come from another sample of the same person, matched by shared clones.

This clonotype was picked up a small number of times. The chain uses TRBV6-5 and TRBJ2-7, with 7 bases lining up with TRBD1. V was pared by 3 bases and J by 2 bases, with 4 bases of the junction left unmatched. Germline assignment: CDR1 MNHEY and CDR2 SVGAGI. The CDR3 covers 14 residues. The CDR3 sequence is CASSYRTGAYEQYF. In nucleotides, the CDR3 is TGTGCCAGCAGTTATCGCACAGGGGCCTACGAGCAGTACTTC.

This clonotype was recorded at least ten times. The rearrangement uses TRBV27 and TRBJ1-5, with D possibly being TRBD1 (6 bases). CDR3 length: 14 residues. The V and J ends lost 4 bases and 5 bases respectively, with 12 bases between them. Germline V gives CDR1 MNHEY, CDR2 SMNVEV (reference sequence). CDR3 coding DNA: TGTGCCAGCAGTTACGGCAGGGGCGATCAGCCCCAGCATTTT. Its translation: CASSYGRGDQPQHF.

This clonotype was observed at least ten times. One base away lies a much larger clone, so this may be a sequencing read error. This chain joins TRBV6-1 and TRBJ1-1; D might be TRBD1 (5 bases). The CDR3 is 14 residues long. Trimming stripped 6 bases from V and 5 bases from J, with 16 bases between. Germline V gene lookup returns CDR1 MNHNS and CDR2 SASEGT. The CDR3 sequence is CASSELGRATEAFF. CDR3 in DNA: TGTGCCAGCAGCGAACTTGGCAGGGCGACTGAAGCTTTCTTT.

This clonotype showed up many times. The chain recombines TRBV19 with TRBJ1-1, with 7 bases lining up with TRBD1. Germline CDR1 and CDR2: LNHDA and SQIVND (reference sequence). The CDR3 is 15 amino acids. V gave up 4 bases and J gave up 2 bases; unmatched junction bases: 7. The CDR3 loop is CASSNDRAVNTEAFF. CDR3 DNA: TGTGCCAGTAGTAACGACAGGGCCGTTAACACTGAAGCTTTCTTT.

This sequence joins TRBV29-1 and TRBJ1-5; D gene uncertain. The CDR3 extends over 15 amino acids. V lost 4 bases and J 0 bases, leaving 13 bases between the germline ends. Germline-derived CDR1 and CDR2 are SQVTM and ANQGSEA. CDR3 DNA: TGCAGCGTTGGTCAAAGTGCGGCTAGCAATCAGCCCCAGCATTTT. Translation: CSVGQSAASNQPQHF.

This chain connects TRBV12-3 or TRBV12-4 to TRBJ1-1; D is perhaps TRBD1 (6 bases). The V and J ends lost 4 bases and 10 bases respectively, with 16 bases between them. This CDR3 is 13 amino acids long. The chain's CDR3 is CASSSGGAGIAFF. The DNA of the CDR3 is TGTGCCAGCAGTTCCGGGGGCGCGGGGATAGCTTTCTTT.

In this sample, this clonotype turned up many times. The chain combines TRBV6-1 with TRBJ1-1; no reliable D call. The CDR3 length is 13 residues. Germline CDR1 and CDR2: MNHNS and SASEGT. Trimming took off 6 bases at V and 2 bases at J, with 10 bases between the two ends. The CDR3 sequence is CASRRAPNTEAFF. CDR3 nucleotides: TGTGCCAGCAGAAGGGCCCCCAACACTGAAGCTTTCTTT.

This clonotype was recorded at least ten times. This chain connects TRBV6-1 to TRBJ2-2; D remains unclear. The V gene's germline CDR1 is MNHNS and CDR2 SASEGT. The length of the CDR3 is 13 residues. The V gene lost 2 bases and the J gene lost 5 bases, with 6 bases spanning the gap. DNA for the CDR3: TGTGCCAGCAGTGAACTATGGACCGGGGAGCTGTTTTTT. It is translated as CASSELWTGELFF.